This T cell receptor (beta chain) was recovered during a study of blood T cell repertoires in COVID-19. Study context: The samples span acute and convalescent COVID-19 from the United States, Italy and Spain. PBMCs, B-cell-depleted T cells, or T cells were the source of the cDNA or gDNA that made up the material.

Trimming cost V 4 bases and J 6 bases; bases outside gene matches: 6. The germline V gene encodes CDR1 MDHEN and CDR2 SYDVKM. The CDR3 totals 16 residues. Under the authors' procedure: Estimated nucleated cell counts came from reference gene primer amplification. The repertoire was sequenced with immunoSEQ multiplex PCR; TCRdb's copy has only in-frame clones and lacks some. V and J calls and clone size are as listed in that table; D and trimming were resolved from the DNA. The sample records about 370,000 clones, roughly 90% being singletons. The sequence came from a woman younger than 45 with COVID-19, enrolled during active disease. The chain has TRBV28 and TRBJ2-1; 13 nucleotides agree with TRBD2. Specimen: peripheral blood. CDR3 sequence: CASSSLLAGGLNEQFF. The CDR3 region has the DNA TGTGCCAGCAGTTCCTTACTAGCGGGGGGGCTCAATGAGCAGTTCTTC.